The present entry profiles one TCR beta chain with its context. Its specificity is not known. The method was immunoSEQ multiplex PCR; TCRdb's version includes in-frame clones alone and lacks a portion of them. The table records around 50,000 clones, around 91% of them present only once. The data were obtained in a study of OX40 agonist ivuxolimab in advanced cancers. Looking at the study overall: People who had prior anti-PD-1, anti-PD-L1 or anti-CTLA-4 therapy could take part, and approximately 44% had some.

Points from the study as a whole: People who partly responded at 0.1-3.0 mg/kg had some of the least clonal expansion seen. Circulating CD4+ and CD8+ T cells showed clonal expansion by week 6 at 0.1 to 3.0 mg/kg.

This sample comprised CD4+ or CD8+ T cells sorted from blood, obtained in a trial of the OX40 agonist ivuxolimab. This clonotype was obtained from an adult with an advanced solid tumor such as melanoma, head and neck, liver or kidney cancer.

CDR3 loop: CASSVAGGVDYNEQFF. CDR3 sequence (DNA): TGTGCCAGCAGCGTAGCGGGAGGGGTTGATTACAATGAGCAGTTCTTC. V is TRBV9 and J is TRBJ2-1, with 8 nucleotides matching TRBD2. Germline assignment: CDR1 SGDLS and CDR2 YYNGEE. V lost 0 bases to trimming and J lost 4 bases; unmatched junction nucleotides: 6. CDR3 length equals 16 residues.